This entry lists 15 T cell receptor beta chains sequenced from one sample in a study of T-cell memory formation after mild COVID-19. TCRdb re-analysed the 5' RACE reads in MiXCR, keeping a single row per CDR3 protein. The sample yields 500,000 to 650,000 distinct CDR3 sequences, about a fifth seen once. Input material: PBMCs or a T cell subset sorted from them (not recorded which). Receptor source: an adult woman who had mild COVID-19 (a few samples of this study predate the infection). Cell type and time point are not known.

The table lists this clonotype with a few counts. This chain uses TRBV15 with TRBJ2-7; perhaps D is TRBD1 or TRBD2 (6 bases each). Germline V gene data show CDR1 as LNHNV and CDR2 as YYDKDF (reference sequence). V dropped 0 bases and J dropped 5 bases, with 17 bases sitting between them. The CDR3 sequence is 16 residues long. The CDR3 DNA sequence: TGTGCCACCAGCAGAGATGGCCCCAGGGGCGGGGACGAGCAGTACTTC. It is translated as CATSRDGPRGGDEQYF.

The chain joins TRBV4-1 to TRBJ2-1; D perhaps matches TRBD2 (6 bases). The CDR3 is 15 residues long. Looked up from germline, CDR1 is MGHRA and CDR2 is YSYEKL. V was clipped by 7 bases and J by 4 bases, with 17 bases between them. This CDR3 reads CASTPVADPYNEQFF. In nucleotides, the CDR3 is TGCGCCAGCACCCCCGTAGCGGACCCATACAATGAGCAGTTCTTC.

The V and J genes are TRBV7-2 and TRBJ2-7, with a weak D call TRBD2 (6 bases). The CDR3 sequence is 15 residues long. V dropped 5 bases and J dropped 0 bases, with 14 bases sitting between them. Germline loops: CDR1 SGHTA, CDR2 FQGNSA. CDR3 nucleotides: TGTGCCAGCAGCCCAAAGTGGGGGGACTCCTACGAGCAGTACTTC. This translates into CASSPKWGDSYEQYF.

In its sample, this clonotype was seen a few times. The chain couples TRBV7-2 to TRBJ2-5; 9 bases fit TRBD1. Trimming took 3 bases from V and 5 from J; bases not matched to a gene: 7. The CDR3 is 15 amino acids. CDR1 SGHTA and CDR2 FQGNSA come from the germline V gene. This chain's CDR3 is CASSFLTGGVETQYF. The CDR3 DNA follows: TGTGCCAGCAGCTTTTTGACAGGGGGTGTGGAGACCCAGTACTTC.

The chain carries TRBV29-1 and TRBJ2-3, with D unclear. The CDR3 spans 14 residues. Germline V gives CDR1 SQVTM, CDR2 ANQGSEA. V was shortened by 3 bases and J by 1 base, with 11 bases between the two germline ends. CDR3 sequence reads: CSVDPSAGTDTQYF. The CDR3 nucleotides read TGCAGCGTTGATCCCAGCGCTGGCACAGATACGCAGTATTTT.

This clonotype occurred a few times. The V gene is TRBV3-1, the J gene TRBJ2-1; 7 nucleotides align to TRBD2. Germline loops: CDR1 LGHDT, CDR2 YNNKEL (reference sequence). The CDR3 is 16 amino acids. V was pared by 4 bases and J by 1 base, with 7 bases of the junction left unmatched. The CDR3 DNA reads as TGTGCCAGCAGCCCGGGGGGTGTTCGGTCCTACAATGAGCAGTTCTTC. As protein: CASSPGGVRSYNEQFF.

This chain connects TRBV7-8 to TRBJ2-1; 7 positions match TRBD2. CDR1 and CDR2 from the germline V gene are SGHVS and FQNEAQ. CDR3 length equals 14 residues. The V gene end was trimmed by 1 base and the J gene end by 6 bases; junction bases not matched to a gene: 3. CDR3 in DNA: TGTGCCAGCAGCTTAGAAGCGGGGCTCAATGAGCAGTTCTTC. Protein: CASSLEAGLNEQFF.

In this sample, this clonotype turned up a few times. The chain carries TRBV7-6 and TRBJ2-3; TRBD2 matches at 9 bases. The junction had 9 bases not matched to a gene; V was cut back by 7 bases and J by 4 bases. CDR3 length: 15 amino acids. Germline CDR1 is SGHVS and CDR2 is FNYEAQ. The CDR3 protein is CASTDFSGSPDTQYF. The CDR3 coding sequence is TGTGCCAGCACCGACTTTAGCGGGAGCCCAGATACGCAGTATTTT.

The CDR3 region is CASSVGGTSYNEQFF. The CDR3 DNA is TGTGCCAGCAGCGTAGGTGGGACTAGCTACAATGAGCAGTTCTTC. The chain joins TRBV9 to TRBJ2-1, with 8 bases matching TRBD2. CDR3 size: 15 residues. Germline V lookup: CDR1 SGDLS, CDR2 YYNGEE. J gave up 3 bases and V 0 bases, and 2 bases lay outside the gene matches.

This clonotype was counted a few times. The V gene is TRBV7-2, the J gene TRBJ2-2; a possible D gene is TRBD2 (5 bases). Per the germline V gene, CDR1 is SGHTA and CDR2 is FQGNSA. Trimming left V 4 bases short and J 7 bases short, with 13 bases between. CDR3 length: 14 residues. The CDR3 DNA is TGTGCCAGCAGCTCGGGGTGGACGCGCGGGGAGCTGTTTTTT. It is translated as CASSSGWTRGELFF.

This clonotype was recorded a few times. This chain joins TRBV6-2 or TRBV6-3 and TRBJ1-2, with D unclear. This CDR3 spans 12 amino acids. V was shortened by 3 bases and J by 9 bases, with 11 bases between the two germline ends. CDR1 MNHEY and CDR2 SVGEGT come from the germline V gene. The DNA for the CDR3 is TGTGCCAGCAGTTATCGGGCAGGACGCTACACCTTC. Translating it yields CASSYRAGRYTF.

CDR3 coding DNA: TGTGCCAGCAGTCGGGACAAGCAGCGGTCCGGGGAGCTGTTTTTT. This sequence encodes CASSRDKQRSGELFF. The J gene is TRBJ2-2, the V gene TRBV12-3 or TRBV12-4, with D perhaps TRBD1 (6 bases). Trimming took off 5 bases at V and 6 bases at J, with 16 bases between the two ends. This CDR3 has 15 amino acids.

This clonotype was observed a few times. This chain uses TRBV20-1 with TRBJ2-7, with 7 positions matching TRBD2. The germline V gene has CDR1 DFQATT and CDR2 SNEGSKA (reference sequence). With V trimmed by 0 bases and J by 12 bases, 14 bases remained unmatched. This CDR3 region has 14 residues. CDR3 nucleotide sequence: TGCAGTGCTAGAGAGCCTAGCGGTCCTAGTCCGCCGTACTTC. Protein product: CSAREPSGPSPPYF.

This clonotype has a handful of counts. This sequence joins TRBV12-3 or TRBV12-4 and TRBJ2-1; D is unclear. The CDR3 covers 15 residues. Trimming took off 3 bases at V and 2 bases at J, with 11 bases between the two ends. CDR3 sequence: CASSFGPAAYNEQFF. CDR3 coding DNA: TGTGCCAGCAGTTTTGGCCCTGCCGCCTACAATGAGCAGTTCTTC.

The V and J genes are TRBV29-1 and TRBJ1-1; TRBD1 matches at 7 bases. After removal of 5 bases from V and 4 bases from J, the junction contained 16 bases not matched to a gene. Germline CDR1 reads SQVTM; CDR2 reads ANQGSEA. The CDR3 length is 16 residues. CDR3 sequence (DNA): TGCAGCGTTTTGTTGGGACAGAAGATTTTTCCCACTGAAGCTTTCTTT. This encodes CSVLLGQKIFPTEAFF.